The entry that follows covers one TCR beta chain sequence. Sequencing used immunoSEQ multiplex PCR; TCRdb keeps in-frame clones, though not all of them. The sample has around 110,000 clones, 70% to 90% seen once. The sample belongs to a study of blood T cell repertoires in COVID-19. Study-level information: From the United States, Italy and Spain came samples of acute and convalescent COVID-19.

The CDR3 extends over 19 amino acids. Germline lookup yields CDR1 SGHDT and CDR2 YYEEEE. V lost 4 bases and J 4 bases, leaving 26 bases between the germline ends. The chain employs TRBV5-6 and TRBJ1-4; D is possibly TRBD1 (6 bases). Sequencing was done on a sample of peripheral blood. This TCR was sampled from a man aged 40-55 years with acute or convalescent COVID-19. The CDR3 DNA follows: TGTGCCAGCAGCCTACGCGACAGGTCGAGCCCCGGGTTTAATGAAAAACTGTTTTTT. Its translation: CASSLRDRSSPGFNEKLFF.